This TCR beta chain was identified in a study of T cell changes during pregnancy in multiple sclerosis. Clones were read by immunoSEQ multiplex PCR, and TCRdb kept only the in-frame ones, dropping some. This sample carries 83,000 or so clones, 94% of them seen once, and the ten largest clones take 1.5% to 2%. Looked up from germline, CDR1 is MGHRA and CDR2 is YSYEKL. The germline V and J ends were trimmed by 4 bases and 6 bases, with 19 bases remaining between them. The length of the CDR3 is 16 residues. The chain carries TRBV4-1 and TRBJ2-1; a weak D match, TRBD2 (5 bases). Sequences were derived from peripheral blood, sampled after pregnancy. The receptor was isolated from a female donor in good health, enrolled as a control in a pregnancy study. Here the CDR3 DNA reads TGCGCCAGCAGCCTAAACCCGGCGGGTAGCATCAATGAGCAGTTCTTC. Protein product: CASSLNPAGSINEQFF.